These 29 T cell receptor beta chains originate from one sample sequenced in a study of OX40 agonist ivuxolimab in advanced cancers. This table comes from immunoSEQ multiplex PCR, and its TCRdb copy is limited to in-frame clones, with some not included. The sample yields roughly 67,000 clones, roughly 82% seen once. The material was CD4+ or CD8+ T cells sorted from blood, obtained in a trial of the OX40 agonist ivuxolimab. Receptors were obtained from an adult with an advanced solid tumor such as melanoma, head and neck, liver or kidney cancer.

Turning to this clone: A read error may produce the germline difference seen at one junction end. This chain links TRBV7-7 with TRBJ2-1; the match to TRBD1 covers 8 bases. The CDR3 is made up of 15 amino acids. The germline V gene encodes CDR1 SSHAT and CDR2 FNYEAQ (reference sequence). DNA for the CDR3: TGTGCTAGCAGCCCTCCCGGACAGGGTATCGGTGAGCAGTTCTTC. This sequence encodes CASSPPGQGIGEQFF.

The CDR3 loop reads CSVAGEAGLITDTQYF. The CDR3 nucleotides are TGCAGCGTTGCAGGGGAAGCGGGACTTATCACAGATACGCAGTATTTT. The chain uses TRBV29-1 and TRBJ2-3, with a weak D call TRBD2 (7 bases). V gave up 4 bases and J gave up 2 bases, with 19 bases separating them. Germline lookup yields CDR1 SQVTM and CDR2 ANQGSEA. This CDR3 comprises 16 residues.

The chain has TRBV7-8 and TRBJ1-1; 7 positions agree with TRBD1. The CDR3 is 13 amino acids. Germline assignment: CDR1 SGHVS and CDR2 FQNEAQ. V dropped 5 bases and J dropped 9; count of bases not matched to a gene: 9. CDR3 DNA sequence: TGTGCCAGCAGCAAGGGGACAGACAAGCAAGCTTTCTTT. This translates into CASSKGTDKQAFF.

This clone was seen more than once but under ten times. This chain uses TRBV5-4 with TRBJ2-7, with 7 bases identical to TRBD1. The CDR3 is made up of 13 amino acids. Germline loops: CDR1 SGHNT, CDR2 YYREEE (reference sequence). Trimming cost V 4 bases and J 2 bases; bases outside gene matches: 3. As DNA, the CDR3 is TGTGCCAGCAGCACGACAGGGACCTACGAGCAGTACGTC. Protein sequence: CASSTTGTYEQYV.

The CDR3 is CASSLGQGSGEQYF. The CDR3, as DNA: TGTGCCAGTAGTCTTGGACAGGGATCCGGCGAGCAGTACTTC. The chain couples TRBV19 to TRBJ2-7, with 8 bases that match TRBD1. This CDR3 region has 14 residues. The V gene end was trimmed by 5 bases and the J gene end by 6 bases; junction bases not matched to a gene: 9. Germline assignment: CDR1 LNHDA and CDR2 SQIVND (reference sequence).

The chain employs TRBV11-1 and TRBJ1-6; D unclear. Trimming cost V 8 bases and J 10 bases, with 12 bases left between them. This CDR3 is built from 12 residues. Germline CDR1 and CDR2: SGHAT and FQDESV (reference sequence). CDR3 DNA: TGTGCCAGCTCTGATAGGGTATCACCCCTCCACTTT. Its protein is CASSDRVSPLHF.

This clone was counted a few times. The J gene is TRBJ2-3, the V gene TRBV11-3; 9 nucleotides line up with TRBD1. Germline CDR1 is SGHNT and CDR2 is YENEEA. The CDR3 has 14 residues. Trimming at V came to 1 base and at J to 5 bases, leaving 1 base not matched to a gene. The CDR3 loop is CASSLGQGVDTQYF. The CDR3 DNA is TGTGCCAGCAGCTTAGGACAGGGGGTAGATACGCAGTATTTT.

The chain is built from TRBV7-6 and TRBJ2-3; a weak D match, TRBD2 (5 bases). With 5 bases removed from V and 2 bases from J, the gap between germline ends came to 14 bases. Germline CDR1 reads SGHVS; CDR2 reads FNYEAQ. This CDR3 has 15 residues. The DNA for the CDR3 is TGTGCCAGCAGCCTCAACACGGGGATCACAGATACGCAGTATTTT. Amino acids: CASSLNTGITDTQYF.

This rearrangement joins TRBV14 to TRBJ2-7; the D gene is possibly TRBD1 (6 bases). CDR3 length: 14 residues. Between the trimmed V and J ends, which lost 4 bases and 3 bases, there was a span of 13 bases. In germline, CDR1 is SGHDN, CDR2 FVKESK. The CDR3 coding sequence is TGTGCCAGCAGCCTAAGCTACAGGGTCTACGAGCAGTACTTC. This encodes CASSLSYRVYEQYF.

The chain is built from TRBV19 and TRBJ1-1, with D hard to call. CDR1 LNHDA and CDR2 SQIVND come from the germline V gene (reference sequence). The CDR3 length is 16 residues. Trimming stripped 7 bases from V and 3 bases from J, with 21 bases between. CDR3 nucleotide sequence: TGTGCCAGTAAATCTGGGAGGGTGTTGATGGACACTGAAGCTTTCTTT. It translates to CASKSGRVLMDTEAFF.

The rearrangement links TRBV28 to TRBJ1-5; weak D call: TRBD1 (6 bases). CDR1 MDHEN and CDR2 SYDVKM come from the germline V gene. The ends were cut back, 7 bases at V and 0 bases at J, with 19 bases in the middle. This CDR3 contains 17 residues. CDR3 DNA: TGTGCCAGCATCGACACCACAGGGCCCCGTAGCAATCAGCCCCAGCATTTT. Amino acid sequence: CASIDTTGPRSNQPQHF.

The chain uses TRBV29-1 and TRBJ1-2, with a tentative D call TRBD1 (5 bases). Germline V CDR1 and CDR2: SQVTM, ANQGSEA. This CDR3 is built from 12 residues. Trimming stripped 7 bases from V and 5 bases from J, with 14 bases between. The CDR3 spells CSAVRDSYGYTF. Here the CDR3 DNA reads TGCAGCGCCGTCCGGGACTCTTATGGCTACACCTTC.

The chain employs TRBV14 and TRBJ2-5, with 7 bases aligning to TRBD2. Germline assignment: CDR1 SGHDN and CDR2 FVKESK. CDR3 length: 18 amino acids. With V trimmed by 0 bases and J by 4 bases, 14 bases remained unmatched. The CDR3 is CASSQDDLRAGLRETQYF. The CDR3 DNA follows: TGTGCCAGCAGCCAAGATGATTTAAGAGCGGGGCTTCGAGAGACCCAGTACTTC.

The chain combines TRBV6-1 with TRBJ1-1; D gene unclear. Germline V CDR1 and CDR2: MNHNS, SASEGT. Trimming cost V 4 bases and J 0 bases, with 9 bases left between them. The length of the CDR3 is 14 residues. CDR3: CASSGGLMNTEAFF. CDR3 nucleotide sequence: TGTGCCAGCAGTGGCGGTCTCATGAACACTGAAGCTTTCTTT.

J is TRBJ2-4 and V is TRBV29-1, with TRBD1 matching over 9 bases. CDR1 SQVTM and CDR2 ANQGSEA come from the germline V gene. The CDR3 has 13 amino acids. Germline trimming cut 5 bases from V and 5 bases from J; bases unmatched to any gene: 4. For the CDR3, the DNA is TGCAGCGTTCCGGGACAGGGCGAAAACATTCAGTACTTC. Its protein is CSVPGQGENIQYF. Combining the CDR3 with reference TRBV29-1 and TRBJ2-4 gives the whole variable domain SAVISQKPSRDICQRGTSLTIQCQVDSQVTMMFWYRQQPGQSLTLIATANQGSEATYESGFVIDKFPISRPNLTFSTLTVSNMSPEDSSIYLCSVPGQGENIQYFGAGTRLSVL.

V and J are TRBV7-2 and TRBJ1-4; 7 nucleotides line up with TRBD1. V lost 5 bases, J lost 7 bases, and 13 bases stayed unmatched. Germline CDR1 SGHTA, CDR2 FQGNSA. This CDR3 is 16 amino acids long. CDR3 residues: CASSPGVRGGSEKLFF. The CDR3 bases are TGTGCCAGCAGCCCTGGGGTCAGGGGGGGAAGTGAAAAACTGTTTTTT.

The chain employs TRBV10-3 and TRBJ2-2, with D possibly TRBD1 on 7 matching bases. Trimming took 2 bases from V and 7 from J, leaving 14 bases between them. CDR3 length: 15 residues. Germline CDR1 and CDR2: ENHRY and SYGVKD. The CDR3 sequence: CAISEGRQGGGELFF. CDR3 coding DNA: TGTGCCATCAGTGAGGGTCGACAGGGAGGCGGGGAGCTGTTTTTT.

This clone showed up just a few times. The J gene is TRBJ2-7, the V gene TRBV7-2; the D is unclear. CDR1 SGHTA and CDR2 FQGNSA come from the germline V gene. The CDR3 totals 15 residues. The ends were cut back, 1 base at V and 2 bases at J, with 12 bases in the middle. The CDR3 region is CASSLDPGSPYEQYF. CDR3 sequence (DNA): TGTGCCAGCAGCTTAGATCCGGGCTCCCCCTACGAGCAGTACTTC.

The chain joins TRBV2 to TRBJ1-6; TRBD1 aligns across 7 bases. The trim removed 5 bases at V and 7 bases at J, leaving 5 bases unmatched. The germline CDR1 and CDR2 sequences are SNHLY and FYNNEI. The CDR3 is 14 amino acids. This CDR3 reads CASSTGTDNSPLHF. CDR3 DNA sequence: TGTGCCAGCAGTACCGGGACAGACAATTCACCCCTCCACTTT.

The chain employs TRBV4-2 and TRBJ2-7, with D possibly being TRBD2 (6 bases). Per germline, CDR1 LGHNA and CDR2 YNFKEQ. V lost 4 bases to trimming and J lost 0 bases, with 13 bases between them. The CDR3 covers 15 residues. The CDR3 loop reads CASSPERTTSYEQYF. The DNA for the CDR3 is TGTGCCAGCAGCCCAGAGCGGACTACCTCCTACGAGCAGTACTTC.

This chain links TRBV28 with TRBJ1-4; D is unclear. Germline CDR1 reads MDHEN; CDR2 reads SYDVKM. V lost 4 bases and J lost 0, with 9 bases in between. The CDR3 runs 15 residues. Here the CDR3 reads CASSWLSPTNEKLFF. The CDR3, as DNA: TGTGCCAGCAGTTGGTTGAGCCCAACTAATGAAAAACTGTTTTTT.

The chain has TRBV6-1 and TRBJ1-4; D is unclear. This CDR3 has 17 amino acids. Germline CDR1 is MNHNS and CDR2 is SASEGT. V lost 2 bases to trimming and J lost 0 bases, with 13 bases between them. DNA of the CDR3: TGTGCCAGCAGTGAATTCGGCAGCTACTCAACTAATGAAAAACTGTTTTTT. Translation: CASSEFGSYSTNEKLFF.

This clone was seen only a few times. The CDR3 protein is CAWRRTAQGGYTF. Written as DNA, the CDR3 is TGTGCCTGGAGGAGAACGGCTCAAGGTGGCTACACCTTC. The rearrangement uses TRBV30 and TRBJ1-2; D uncertain. Germline CDR1 and CDR2: GTSNPN and SVGIG (reference sequence). CDR3 length: 13 amino acids. Trimming cost V 3 bases and J 7 bases, with 15 bases left between them.

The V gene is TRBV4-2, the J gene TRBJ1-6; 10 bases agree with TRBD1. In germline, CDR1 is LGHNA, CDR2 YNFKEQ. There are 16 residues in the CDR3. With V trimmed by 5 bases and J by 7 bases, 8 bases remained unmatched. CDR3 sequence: CASSARDRGGNSPLHF. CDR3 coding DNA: TGTGCCAGCAGCGCCCGGGACAGGGGAGGGAATTCACCCCTCCACTTT.

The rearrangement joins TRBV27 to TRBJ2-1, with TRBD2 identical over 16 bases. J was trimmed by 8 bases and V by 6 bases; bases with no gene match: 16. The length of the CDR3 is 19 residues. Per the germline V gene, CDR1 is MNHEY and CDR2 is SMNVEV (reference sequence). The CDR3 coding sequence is TGTGCCAGCAGCCGTTCCCCGGGACTAGCGGGGGGGCACTCGGATGAGCAGTTCTTC. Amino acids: CASSRSPGLAGGHSDEQFF.

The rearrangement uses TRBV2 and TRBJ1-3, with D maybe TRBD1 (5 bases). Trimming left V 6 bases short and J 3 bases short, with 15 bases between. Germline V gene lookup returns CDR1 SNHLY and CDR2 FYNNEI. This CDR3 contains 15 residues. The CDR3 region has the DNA TGTGCCAGCAGCAGGGAGGGGCAGAGTGGAAACACCATATATTTT. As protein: CASSREGQSGNTIYF. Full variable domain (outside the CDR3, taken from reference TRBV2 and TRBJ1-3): EPEVTQTPSHQVTQMGQEVILRCVPISNHLYFYWYRQILGQKVEFLVSFYNNEISEKSEIFDDQFSVERPDGSNFTLKIRSTKLEDSAMYFCASSREGQSGNTIYFGEGSWLTVV.

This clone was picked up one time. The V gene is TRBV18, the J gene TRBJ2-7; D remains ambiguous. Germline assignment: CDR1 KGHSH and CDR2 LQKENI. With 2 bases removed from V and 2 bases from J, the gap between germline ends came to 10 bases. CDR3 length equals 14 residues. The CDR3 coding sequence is TGTGCCAGCTCACCATATGCACAGCCCTACGAGCAGTACTTC. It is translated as CASSPYAQPYEQYF.

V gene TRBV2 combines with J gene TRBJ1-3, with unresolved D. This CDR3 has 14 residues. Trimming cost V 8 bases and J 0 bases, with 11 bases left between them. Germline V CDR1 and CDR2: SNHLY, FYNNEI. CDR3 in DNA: TGTGCCAGCGTAGTCGGCCTCTCTGGAAACACCATATATTTT. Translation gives CASVVGLSGNTIYF. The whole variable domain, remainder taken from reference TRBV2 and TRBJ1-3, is EPEVTQTPSHQVTQMGQEVILRCVPISNHLYFYWYRQILGQKVEFLVSFYNNEISEKSEIFDDQFSVERPDGSNFTLKIRSTKLEDSAMYFCASVVGLSGNTIYFGEGSWLTVV.

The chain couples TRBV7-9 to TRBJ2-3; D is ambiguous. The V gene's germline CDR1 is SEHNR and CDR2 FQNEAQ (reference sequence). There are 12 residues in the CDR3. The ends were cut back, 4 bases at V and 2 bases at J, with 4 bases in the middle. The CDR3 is CASSSFTDTQYF. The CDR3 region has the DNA TGTGCCAGCAGCTCCTTCACAGATACGCAGTATTTT. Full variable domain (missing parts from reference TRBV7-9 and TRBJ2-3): DTGVSQNPRHKITKRGQNVTFRCDPISEHNRLYWYRQTLGQGPEFLTYFQNEAQLEKSRLLSDRFSAERPKGSFSTLEIQRTEQGDSAMYLCASSSFTDTQYFGPGTRLTVL.